These 22 T cell receptor beta chains were all obtained from the same sample, sequenced in a study of blood T cell repertoires in COVID-19. Profiling relied on immunoSEQ multiplex PCR, and the TCRdb table lists in-frame clones only, not all of them. The sample includes roughly 120,000 clones, approximately 80% of them seen just once. Material: peripheral blood. The receptors come from an older woman with acute or convalescent COVID-19.

The rearrangement uses TRBV19 and TRBJ1-6; no reliable D call. The CDR3 contains 15 residues. V was shortened by 10 bases and J by 0 bases, with 13 bases between the two germline ends. CDR1 is LNHDA and CDR2 is SQIVND in the germline V gene (reference sequence). The CDR3 bases are TGTGCCACCCGCCCCCGGAGCTCCTATAATTCACCCCTCCACTTT. Residues: CATRPRSSYNSPLHF.

The chain recombines TRBV27 with TRBJ1-6; D not resolved. Germline CDR1 and CDR2: MNHEY and SMNVEV (reference sequence). The ends were cut back, 8 bases at V and 14 bases at J, with 16 bases in the middle. The length of the CDR3 is 12 residues. For the CDR3, the DNA is TGTGCCAGCTCCCCCCAGACGGGGTCCCTCCACTTT. Amino acid sequence: CASSPQTGSLHF.

The rearrangement links TRBV9 to TRBJ2-5; a weak D match, TRBD2 (6 bases). Looked up from germline, CDR1 is SGDLS and CDR2 is YYNGEE. CDR3 length: 14 residues. The V end was cut by 3 bases, the J end by 10 bases, with 19 bases between. CDR3 in amino acids: CASSAGTGWGDQYF. CDR3 nucleotides: TGTGCCAGCAGCGCTGGGACTGGGTGGGGAGACCAGTACTTC.

The rearrangement joins TRBV4-3 to TRBJ2-7; 7 bases are shared with TRBD2. V was pared by 1 base and J by 0 bases, with 3 bases of the junction left unmatched. This CDR3 comprises 15 residues. Germline-derived CDR1 and CDR2 are LGHNA and YSLEER. The CDR3 region has the DNA TGCGCCAGCAGCCAAGGAGCGGGGCCCTCCTACGAGCAGTACTTC. Its protein product is CASSQGAGPSYEQYF.

J is TRBJ2-7 and V is TRBV7-3; possibly TRBD1 for D (5 bases). Germline CDR1 is SGHTA and CDR2 is FQGTGA. The CDR3 runs 13 residues. V gave up 1 base and J gave up 3 bases, with 7 bases separating them. CDR3 sequence reads: CASSLRQGYEQYF. The CDR3 bases are TGTGCCAGCAGCTTAAGGCAGGGCTACGAGCAGTACTTC.

This clone was detected only once. CDR3 residues: CATSDPQARSGANVLTF. In DNA, the CDR3 is TGTGCCACCAGTGACCCACAGGCCCGCTCTGGGGCCAACGTCCTGACTTTC. The chain employs TRBV24-1 and TRBJ2-6, with a possible D match to TRBD1 (5 bases). The CDR3 is 17 amino acids. Germline CDR1 reads KGHDR; CDR2 reads SFDVKD. Trimming shortened V by 4 bases and J by 0 bases, and 12 bases separated the two germline ends.

This chain joins TRBV2 and TRBJ1-1; the D gene is possibly TRBD1 (6 bases). The V gene's germline CDR1 is SNHLY and CDR2 FYNNEI. This CDR3 comprises 14 residues. Between the trimmed V and J ends, which lost 6 bases and 2 bases, there was a span of 13 bases. The CDR3 reads CASSSGHTNTEAFF. The CDR3 coding sequence is TGTGCCAGCAGCTCGGGACACACAAACACTGAAGCTTTCTTT.

The rearrangement links TRBV14 to TRBJ2-4, with 7 positions matching TRBD2. The junction had 12 bases not matched to a gene; V was cut back by 4 bases and J by 6 bases. This CDR3 has 16 residues. CDR1 is SGHDN, CDR2 FVKESK, per germline. The CDR3 nucleotides are TGTGCCAGCAGCCCTCTCGGGTCTAGCGGCGGAAACATTCAGTACTTC. Translated, it gives CASSPLGSSGGNIQYF. The full variable domain, rest sourced from reference TRBV14 and TRBJ2-4, is EAGVTQFPSHSVIEKGQTVTLRCDPISGHDNLYWYRRVMGKEIKFLLHFVKESKQDESGMPNNRFLAERTGGTYSTLKVQPAELEDSGVYFCASSPLGSSGGNIQYFGAGTRLSVL.

The CDR3 DNA sequence: TGTGCCAGCAGTTCTAGGGGGGGTAGCGCGACAGATACGCAGTATTTT. Protein: CASSSRGGSATDTQYF. This sequence joins TRBV7-2 and TRBJ2-3; D perhaps matches TRBD2 (7 bases). The CDR3 loop spans 16 amino acids. CDR1 is SGHTA, CDR2 FQGNSA, per germline. V lost 6 bases and J lost 3, with 19 bases in between.

This clone was recorded only once. V usage is TRBV7-3 and J usage is TRBJ2-5; TRBD2 matches at 9 bases. Germline values: CDR1 SGHTA, CDR2 FQGTGA. The CDR3 is 17 residues long. V lost 5 bases and J lost 1; bases outside the gene matches: 11. The CDR3 spells CASSPGPSGGFQETQYF. The CDR3 DNA sequence: TGTGCCAGCAGCCCTGGTCCCAGCGGGGGGTTCCAAGAGACCCAGTACTTC.

This sequence joins TRBV5-1 and TRBJ1-2; TRBD1 agrees at 7 bases. The CDR3 covers 16 residues. With 0 bases clipped from V and 2 bases from J, the junction kept 7 bases outside the gene matches. The germline V gene has CDR1 SGHRS and CDR2 YFSETQ. CDR3 in DNA: TGCGCCAGCAGCTTGGGACAGGGACAGCCCAACTATGGCTACACCTTC. Protein: CASSLGQGQPNYGYTF.

In DNA, the CDR3 is TGTGCCAGCAGCCTACAGGGGGCCAACACTGAAGCTTTCTTT. It specifies CASSLQGANTEAFF. This sequence joins TRBV11-1 and TRBJ1-1; TRBD1 aligns across 9 bases. Germline CDR1 is SGHAT and CDR2 is FQDESV (reference sequence). V gave up 5 bases and J gave up 2 bases; unmatched junction bases: 3. This CDR3 is built from 14 residues.

The V gene is TRBV7-3, the J gene TRBJ1-1, with D maybe TRBD1 (6 bases). The CDR3 spans 15 residues. Deletions cut 5 bases from V and 3 bases from J, with 16 bases between. Germline assignment: CDR1 SGHTA and CDR2 FQGTGA. The CDR3 is CASSQSTGTYTEAFF. Here the CDR3 DNA reads TGTGCCAGCAGCCAATCGACAGGCACCTACACTGAAGCTTTCTTT.

DNA of the CDR3: TGTGCCAGCAGTGAATGGCTACAGGGGGAAAACGAGCAGTACTTC. Encoded protein: CASSEWLQGENEQYF. The chain is built from TRBV6-1 and TRBJ2-7, with 8 bases lining up with TRBD1. The junction had 8 bases not matched to a gene; V was cut back by 2 bases and J by 5 bases. CDR1 is MNHNS, CDR2 SASEGT, per germline. The CDR3 extends over 15 amino acids.

V gene TRBV7-6 combines with J gene TRBJ1-4; D remains unclear. V was trimmed by 5 bases and J by 3 bases, leaving 13 bases between them. The CDR3 totals 15 residues. Germline V gene sequence: CDR1 SGHVS, CDR2 FNYEAQ. The CDR3 loop reads CASSASGGPNEKLFF. The CDR3 DNA reads as TGTGCCAGCAGCGCAAGCGGCGGACCTAATGAAAAACTGTTTTTT.

The V gene is TRBV9, the J gene TRBJ2-2, with D maybe TRBD2 (6 bases). Germline values: CDR1 SGDLS, CDR2 YYNGEE. The germline V and J ends were trimmed by 4 bases and 6 bases, with 13 bases remaining between them. The CDR3 has 14 residues. CDR3 nucleotide sequence: TGTGCCAGCAGCTGGCAAGCGGGTTCCGGGGAGCTGTTTTTT. Translated: CASSWQAGSGELFF.

The V call is TRBV15, the J call TRBJ1-3; maybe TRBD1 (6 bases). Germline assignment: CDR1 LNHNV and CDR2 YYDKDF (reference sequence). There are 14 residues in the CDR3. The ends were cut back, 6 bases at V and 4 bases at J, with 13 bases in the middle. CDR3 in amino acids: CATSSQGQGNTIYF. The CDR3 DNA reads as TGTGCCACCAGTAGCCAGGGGCAAGGAAACACCATATATTTT.

V is TRBV19 and J is TRBJ2-1, with D maybe TRBD1 (5 bases). Trimming removed 7 bases from V and 2 bases from J, with 9 bases in between. The CDR3 runs to 13 residues. The germline gives CDR1 LNHDA, CDR2 SQIVND (reference sequence). The CDR3 loop reads CASKRQTYNEQFF. The CDR3, as DNA: TGTGCCAGTAAACGACAGACCTACAATGAGCAGTTCTTC.

This clone was picked up one time. The chain joins TRBV11-3 to TRBJ1-2; TRBD1 matches at 7 bases. The CDR3 extends over 16 amino acids. V lost 5 bases, J lost 0 bases, and 9 bases stayed unmatched. Germline values: CDR1 SGHNT, CDR2 YENEEA. The CDR3 sequence: CASSIGQDRPNYGYTF. The CDR3 DNA sequence: TGTGCCAGCAGCATCGGACAGGACAGACCTAACTATGGCTACACCTTC.

This clone turned up a few times. V gene TRBV28 combines with J gene TRBJ1-5; D is possibly TRBD1 (5 bases). V lost 7 bases to trimming and J lost 2 bases, with 15 bases between them. Germline V gene data show CDR1 as MDHEN and CDR2 as SYDVKM. This CDR3 has 15 amino acids. CDR3 nucleotide sequence: TGTGCCAGCACACAGGACCCGCAGGGCAATCAGCCCCAGCATTTT. This translates into CASTQDPQGNQPQHF.

Here the CDR3 reads CASSLVPQQGTEQYF. CDR3 nucleotide sequence: TGCGCCAGCAGCTTGGTGCCACAGCAGGGGACCGAGCAGTACTTC. The J gene is TRBJ2-7, the V gene TRBV5-1; D is possibly TRBD1 (6 bases). This CDR3 has 15 residues. V lost 0 bases and J 6 bases, leaving 16 bases between the germline ends. Germline values: CDR1 SGHRS, CDR2 YFSETQ.

The table lists this clone with a few counts. This chain uses TRBV28 with TRBJ1-1, with D tentatively TRBD1 (5 bases). Germline CDR1 reads MDHEN; CDR2 reads SYDVKM. The V and J ends lost 2 bases and 0 bases respectively, with 13 bases between them. There are 16 residues in the CDR3. CDR3 sequence reads: CASSLGGGPMNTEAFF. The CDR3, as DNA: TGTGCCAGCAGTTTAGGGGGGGGACCGATGAACACTGAAGCTTTCTTT.